The rows below give T cell receptor beta chains drawn from one sample of a study of beta chain features in type 1 diabetes. The assay was immunoSEQ multiplex PCR, and TCRdb's table has in-frame clones only and misses some. The table lists a few hundred thousand clones, about 29% of them singletons. Sequenced input: naive CD4+ T cells from blood. These receptors were taken from a man aged 18 to 29 in good health. Both conserved end residues are part of each CDR3. Each record gives: J gene, D gene, clone size, V gene, CDR3 DNA, CDR3 protein. D genes are given only for firm matches. The size entry is marked missing in some rows and otherwise reads once, few, many or a size class.

>TRBJ2-7|.|few|TRBV28
TGTGCCAGCAGCTCCGTCTACGAGCAGTACTTC
CASSSVYEQYF
>TRBJ2-6|.|once|TRBV7-6
TGTGCCAGCAGCTTAGACCCTGGGGCCAACGTCCTGACTTTC
CASSLDPGANVLTF
>TRBJ2-1|TRBD2|.|TRBV7-2
TGTGCCAGCAGCCCACGGACTAGTCGTGAGCAGTTCTTC
CASSPRTSREQFF
>TRBJ2-5|TRBD1|few|TRBV30
TGTGCCTGGAGGGGAGACAGGGTGGTGGAGACCCAGTACTTC
CAWRGDRVVETQYF
>TRBJ2-1|TRBD2|.|TRBV10-3
TGTGCCGTGGGTCAGCGGGAGGCCCACAATGAGCAGTTCTTC
CAVGQREAHNEQFF
>TRBJ2-1|.|few|TRBV28
TGTGCCAGCAGTTTAGGGTACTCCTACAATGAGCAGTTCTTC
CASSLGYSYNEQFF
>TRBJ2-1|.|.|TRBV9
TGTGCCAGCAGCGTAGCGGACTACAATGAGCAGTTCTTC
CASSVADYNEQFF
>TRBJ1-1|TRBD1|.|TRBV14
TGTGCCAGCAGCTACAGGACAGGCTGGAACACTGAAGCTTTCTTT
CASSYRTGWNTEAFF
>TRBJ2-7|.|.|TRBV7-8
TGTGCCAGCAGCTTGGTGTCAGGGGACCCCTACGAGCAGTACTTC
CASSLVSGDPYEQYF
>TRBJ2-5|.|.|TRBV30
TGTGCCTACCAATCGGGGCTAGTGGGAAAGACCCAGTACTTC
CAYQSGLVGKTQYF
>TRBJ2-7|.|.|TRBV5-1
TGCGCCAGCAGCTTTGACGTTATCTACGAGCAGTACTTC
CASSFDVIYEQYF
>TRBJ1-2|.|.|TRBV6-1
TGTGCCAGCAGTGTTACCAGGGAGGCTGTCAATGGCTACACCTTC
CASSVTREAVNGYTF
>TRBJ2-1|.|.|TRBV19
TGTGCCAGTAGTAGCGGCGTCTACAATGAGCAGTTCTTC
CASSSGVYNEQFF
>TRBJ1-3|.|few|TRBV30
TGTGCCTGGACTGACTTGGGAAACACCATATATTTT
CAWTDLGNTIYF
>TRBJ2-2|.|few|TRBV19
TGTGCCAGTAATTTCCAGACTACGAACACCGGGGAGCTGTTTTTT
CASNFQTTNTGELFF
>TRBJ2-1|.|.|TRBV7-8
TGTGCCAGCAGCTTCCCTCGGGCCTCCCCTCGTTACAATGAGCAGTTCTTC
CASSFPRASPRYNEQFF
>TRBJ2-7|.|once|TRBV7-2
TGTGCCAGCAGCTTAGTAAGTGGCTACGAGCAGTACTTC
CASSLVSGYEQYF
>TRBJ2-7|TRBD2|few|TRBV5-1
TGCGCCAGCAGCACGGCGGGAGGGACTCTCTACGAGCAGTACTTC
CASSTAGGTLYEQYF
>TRBJ1-1|.|.|TRBV28
TGTGCCAGCAGTTTAATCATAGCGAACACTGAAGCTTTCTTT
CASSLIIANTEAFF
>TRBJ1-1|.|.|TRBV29-1
TGCAGCGTGAGGGGACATTTGAACACTGAAGCTTTCTTT
CSVRGHLNTEAFF
>TRBJ2-1|.|few|TRBV7-6
TGTGCCAGCAGCTTGGCCAATGAGCAGTTCTTC
CASSLANEQFF
>TRBJ1-4|.|few|TRBV2
TGTGCCAGCGGGGGCAGGGGATCTGCTAATGAAAAACTGTTTTTT
CASGGRGSANEKLFF
>TRBJ1-4|.|.|TRBV4-1
TGCGCCAGCAGCCAAGTAGGTGAAAAACTGTTTTTT
CASSQVGEKLFF
>TRBJ2-1|.|few|TRBV27
TGTGCCAGCAGTTTTCGTCATTTATGGAATGAGCAGTTCTTC
CASSFRHLWNEQFF
>TRBJ2-1|.|few|TRBV7-2
TGTGCCAGCAGTTGGACTGAGAGCTCCTACAATGAGCAGTTCTTC
CASSWTESSYNEQFF
>TRBJ2-7|.|.|TRBV28
TGTGCCAGCAGTTTCCCCGACACCTACGAGCAGTACTTC
CASSFPDTYEQYF
>TRBJ2-6|.|.|TRBV4-3
TGCGCCAGCAGCCCGACTACAGGGTTCTCTGGGGCCAACGTCCTGACTTTC
CASSPTTGFSGANVLTF
>TRBJ1-2|.|.|TRBV4-2
TGTGCCAGCAGCCAAGCGGGCAGCCGCCTCTCCGGCTACACCTTC
CASSQAGSRLSGYTF
>TRBJ2-7|.|few|TRBV7-2
TGTGCCAGCAGGCCTCCGGGACGGGGCTACGAGCAGTACTTC
CASRPPGRGYEQYF
>TRBJ2-1|TRBD1|.|TRBV28
TGTGCCAGCAGTTTGGGGACAGTCAATGAGCAGTTCTTC
CASSLGTVNEQFF
>TRBJ1-2|.|.|TRBV7-2
TGTGCCAGCAGCTTAGTAGAGGGGCACTATGGCTACACCTTC
CASSLVEGHYGYTF
>TRBJ2-5|.|.|TRBV5-4
TGTGCCAGCAGCTGGGCTCCAGGGGACCAAGAGACCCAGTACTTC
CASSWAPGDQETQYF
>TRBJ2-2|.|.|TRBV7-2
TGTGCCAGCAGCTTAGTCCTGTCGAACACCGGGGAGCTGTTTTTT
CASSLVLSNTGELFF
>TRBJ2-7|TRBD1|.|TRBV29-1
TGCAGCGCGCGGACAGGTCCGTCCTACGAGCAGTACTTC
CSARTGPSYEQYF
>TRBJ2-1|.|few|TRBV30
TGTGCCTGGAGGTGGTATAGCGGTTACAATGAGCAGTTCTTC
CAWRWYSGYNEQFF
>TRBJ1-4|.|few|TRBV29-1
TGCAGCGCCCGGTCCGGGACTAATGAAAAACTGTTTTTT
CSARSGTNEKLFF
>TRBJ1-1|.|few|TRBV29-1
TGCAGCGTTGAAGATCGGGAGGGCACTGAAGCTTTCTTT
CSVEDREGTEAFF
>TRBJ2-7|.|few|TRBV7-8
TGTGCCAGCAGCCCGGACGGACGGGCCTACGAGCAGTACTTC
CASSPDGRAYEQYF
>TRBJ1-2|.|.|TRBV20-1
TGCAGTGCCCGGGACCTCTATGGCTACACCTTC
CSARDLYGYTF
>TRBJ1-1|.|.|TRBV9
TGTGCCAGCAGCGTAGGAGGAGGATTGAACACTGAAGCTTTCTTT
CASSVGGGLNTEAFF
>TRBJ2-4|TRBD1|.|TRBV15
TGTGCCACCAGCTATACACAGGGGGCTCAAAACATTCAGTACTTC
CATSYTQGAQNIQYF
>TRBJ2-3|.|few|TRBV27
TGTGCCAGCAGCCAACTAGGGGCAGATACGCAGTATTTT
CASSQLGADTQYF
>TRBJ2-5|.|few|TRBV30
TGTGCCTGGAGTAAAACGACCGGGACCAAAGAGACCCAGTACTTC
CAWSKTTGTKETQYF
>TRBJ2-7|.|few|TRBV2
TGTGCCAGCACCTTTGGGGGTATCCTCGGCTACGAGCAGTACTTC
CASTFGGILGYEQYF
>TRBJ2-5|TRBD2|.|TRBV7-3
TGTGCCAGCAGCTTAACTAGCGGGAGGGCAGAGACCCAGTACTTC
CASSLTSGRAETQYF
>TRBJ2-3|TRBD1|.|TRBV7-6
TGTGCCAGCAGCACCCGACAGGGGATAACAGATACGCAGTATTTT
CASSTRQGITDTQYF
>TRBJ1-1|.|few|TRBV7-2
TGTGCCAGCAGCCCCCTTGGGTCGTGGACTGAAGCTTTCTTT
CASSPLGSWTEAFF
>TRBJ2-3|TRBD2|.|TRBV18
TGTGCCACGGAGCGGGAGAAGAGCACAGATACGCAGTATTTT
CATEREKSTDTQYF
>TRBJ2-7|.|few|TRBV27
TGTGCCAGCAGTTTAAGGGGTACAGGGTCCCTGACGAGCTCCTACGAGCAGTACTTC
CASSLRGTGSLTSSYEQYF
>TRBJ2-3|.|few|TRBV25-1
TGTGCCAGCAGCCCGAACTGGGTAGCGAACACAGATACGCAGTATTTT
CASSPNWVANTDTQYF
>TRBJ1-5|.|.|TRBV30
TGTGCCTGGAGTGTAATAGGCACCCAGCATTTT
CAWSVIGTQHF
>TRBJ2-3|.|few|TRBV7-9
TGTGCCAGCAGTCGGGACAGCACAGATACGCAGTATTTT
CASSRDSTDTQYF
>TRBJ2-5|.|few|TRBV15
TGTGCCACCAGCAGAAACCCTGAGCCGCCTAGGACAGCCCAAGAGACCCAGTACTTC
CATSRNPEPPRTAQETQYF
>TRBJ2-7|.|few|TRBV7-9
TGTGCCAGCAGCCCGGGTCTAAGGGGGAACTACGAGCAGTACTTC
CASSPGLRGNYEQYF
>TRBJ1-1|TRBD1|.|TRBV9
TGTGCCAGCAGCGTAGGCCCGACAGGGGAAACTGAAGCTTTCTTT
CASSVGPTGETEAFF
>TRBJ2-6|.|.|TRBV27
TGTGCCAGCAGTTTAGGTGGCTCTGGGGCCAACGTCCTGACTTTC
CASSLGGSGANVLTF
>TRBJ2-3|.|.|TRBV2
TGTGCCAGCACCCGGGACTCCTCCACAGATACGCAGTATTTT
CASTRDSSTDTQYF
>TRBJ2-2|.|.|TRBV19
TGTGCCAGTAGTCCACTAGCCGGGGAGCTGTTTTTT
CASSPLAGELFF
>TRBJ1-3|.|.|TRBV4-3
TGCGCCAGCAGCCAAGATATGGGAAACACCATATATTTT
CASSQDMGNTIYF